This TCR beta chain was recorded in a study of T cell responses to AZD1222 COVID-19 vaccine. Overall study results and limits: Reports indicate that nearly half of spike-specific TCRs are directed at unmutated variant regions. Vaccine-associated CD4 TCRs spanned spike, dominant at 160-218 and 743-854. Spike-specific TCR breadth and depth rose after two AZD1222 doses.

TCRdb's table, derived via immunoSEQ multiplex PCR, lists solely in-frame clones and lacks some. The data contain about 82,000 clones, roughly 84% of them singletons. As concerns this clone: Its antigen is undetermined.

The sequenced sample was peripheral blood, obtained 28 days after the second AZD1222 dose. The sequence was obtained from an adult who received the AZD1222 COVID-19 vaccine.

CDR3 in DNA: TGTGCCAGCACCGCCGGACTAGCGAGGGAGCAGTACTTC. Its translation is CASTAGLAREQYF. The J gene is TRBJ2-7, the V gene TRBV18; 9 bases align to TRBD2. J was trimmed by 7 bases and V by 8 bases; bases with no gene match: 9. The CDR3 length is 13 residues. CDR1 and CDR2 (germline): KGHSH, LQKENI. Supplemented by reference TRBV18 and TRBJ2-7, the full variable domain reads NAGVMQNPRHLVRRRGQEARLRCSPMKGHSHVYWYRQLPEEGLKFMVYLQKENIIDESGMPKERFSAEFPKEGPSILRIQQVVRGDSAAYFCASTAGLAREQYFGPGTRLTVT.